This is a list of T cell receptor beta chains from one sample in a study of blood T cell repertoires in COVID-19. The table came from immunoSEQ multiplex PCR; TCRdb's copy has only in-frame clones and leaves some out. In the table there are about 75,000 clones, 79% of which are singletons. The specimen was peripheral blood. All receptors come from a woman of 80 years or more with active or convalescent COVID-19. Both conserved end residues are part of each CDR3. D genes are given only for firm matches. Rows may omit the clone size; those that give it use once, few, many or a size class.

15	TRBV4-3	TRBJ2-7	.	.	TGCGCCAGCAGCCAGGAGATCGTAGGGGTTTACGAGCAGTACTTC	CASSQEIVGVYEQYF
14	TRBV7-2	TRBJ2-3	.	.	TGTGCCAGCAGCTTCGGGACTTCCTCCTATACGCAGTATTTT	CASSFGTSSYTQYF
15	TRBV5-1	TRBJ1-1	once	TRBD1	TGCGCCAGCAGCTGGGACAGCCTGTTTAACACTGAAGCTTTCTTT	CASSWDSLFNTEAFF
13	TRBV12-3/TRBV12-4	TRBJ1-4	.	.	TGTGCCAGCAAACGACAGCCTAATGAAAAACTGTTTTTT	CASKRQPNEKLFF
11	TRBV20-1	TRBJ2-1	.	.	TGCAGTGCACGAAGCGGGAATGAGCAGTTCTTC	CSARSGNEQFF
15	TRBV27	TRBJ1-1	.	TRBD1	TGTGCCAGCAAATCCCGCAGGGGGCAAGGGACTGAAGCTTTCTTT	CASKSRRGQGTEAFF
16	TRBV6-2/TRBV6-3	TRBJ1-6	.	TRBD1	TGTGCCAGCAGTTCTGGACAGGGGGCAACAGGATCACCCCTCCACTTT	CASSSGQGATGSPLHF
14	TRBV7-9	TRBJ1-3	.	.	TGTGCCAGCAGCCGGGGGATTTCTGGAAACACCATATATTTT	CASSRGISGNTIYF
14	TRBV19	TRBJ1-3	few	TRBD1	TGTGCCAGTAGGGACAGGGGCCCCGGAAACACCATATATTTT	CASRDRGPGNTIYF
20	TRBV3-1/TRBV3-2	TRBJ2-3	.	TRBD2	TGTGCCAGCAGCCGAAGGGGTGGACTAGCGGGAGCCGTCGTCACAGATACGCAGTATTTT	CASSRRGGLAGAVVTDTQYF
16	TRBV5-6	TRBJ2-7	.	TRBD1	TGTGCCAGCAGCTTTCTGTTCGGGACAGGGGGCCGGGAGCAGTACTTC	CASSFLFGTGGREQYF
13	TRBV12-3/TRBV12-4	TRBJ1-1	.	.	TGTGCCAGCAGTTTGTCGGGTAACACTGAAGCTTTCTTT	CASSLSGNTEAFF
14	TRBV27	TRBJ2-7	.	TRBD1	TGTGCCAGCAGTGCCTGGACAGGGACCTACGAGCAGTACTTC	CASSAWTGTYEQYF
15	TRBV5-6	TRBJ1-3	.	.	TGTGCCAGCAGCTTGGAGGCGGGGTTGGGAAACACCATATATTTT	CASSLEAGLGNTIYF
19	TRBV7-8	TRBJ1-4	.	.	TGTGCCAGCAGCTCATCCCCAGGGAGGGGAGCCGCCACTAATGAAAAACTGTTTTTT	CASSSSPGRGAATNEKLFF
16	TRBV9	TRBJ2-3	.	.	TGTGCCAGCAGCGTAGGAGGGCAGCTTAGCACAGATACGCAGTATTTT	CASSVGGQLSTDTQYF
16	TRBV5-1	TRBJ2-1	.	.	TGCGCCAGCAGCTTGGGTGGGCAGGGTGGCGGCAATGAGCAGTTCTTC	CASSLGGQGGGNEQFF
15	TRBV11-3	TRBJ2-2	.	TRBD1	TGTGCCAGCAGCCCCCGGACAGGGCACACCGGGGAGCTGTTTTTT	CASSPRTGHTGELFF
16	TRBV28	TRBJ1-3	once	TRBD1	TGTGCCAGCAGGCTAAGGACAGGTGTAGCTGGAAACACCATATATTTT	CASRLRTGVAGNTIYF
13	TRBV14	TRBJ2-3	once	.	TGTGCCAGCAGCCCTAGGGGACAAGATACGCAGTATTTT	CASSPRGQDTQYF
15	TRBV11-2	TRBJ1-4	.	.	TGTGCCAGCAGCTCTGGGGAGTGGGTTGTCGAAAAACTGTTTTTT	CASSSGEWVVEKLFF
15	TRBV7-9	TRBJ2-7	.	.	TGTGCCAGCAGCTTAGGAACAGGGAGATCCTACGAGCAGTACTTC	CASSLGTGRSYEQYF
16	TRBV21-1	TRBJ2-7	.	.	TGTGCCAGCTCTAAAGTTCTAGCGGGAGGCCCCTACGAGCAGTACTTC	CASSKVLAGGPYEQYF
16	TRBV30	TRBJ1-5	.	TRBD1	TGTGCCTGGACTGGACAGGGAAGGTTTAGCAATCAGCCCCAGCATTTT	CAWTGQGRFSNQPQHF
13	TRBV5-6	TRBJ1-1	.	.	TGTGCCAGCAGCTTGGTGTTGAGCACTGAAGCTTTCTTT	CASSLVLSTEAFF
16	TRBV4-1	TRBJ2-7	few	TRBD2	TGCGCCAGCAGCCTGGGACTAGCGGGGGTATACTACGAGCAGTACTTC	CASSLGLAGVYYEQYF
16	TRBV2	TRBJ2-7	few	.	TGTGCCAGCAGACCCATCGGGCAGGGCGGATACATCGAGCAGTACTTC	CASRPIGQGGYIEQYF
14	TRBV7-2	TRBJ2-7	few	.	TGTGCCAGCAGTCCTCAAAGCGGTTCCTACGAGCAGTACTTC	CASSPQSGSYEQYF
15	TRBV5-4	TRBJ2-1	.	.	TGTGCCAGCAGCTTGGATCAAGATTACCGGGGGGAGCAGTTCTTC	CASSLDQDYRGEQFF
13	TRBV7-9	TRBJ1-2	.	.	TGTGCCAGCAGCGGGGACATGGCCTATGGCTACACCTTC	CASSGDMAYGYTF
16	TRBV11-2	TRBJ1-1	.	TRBD1	TGTGCCAGCAGCTTGTGGGACAGGGGGCCGATCACTGAAGCTTTCTTT	CASSLWDRGPITEAFF
20	TRBV4-3	TRBJ2-1	.	TRBD2	TGCGCCAGCAGCCAAACCCGGAGGGTGGGACTAGCGGAGGTTTACAATGAGCAGTTCTTC	CASSQTRRVGLAEVYNEQFF
13	TRBV6-6	TRBJ2-7	.	.	TGTGCCGCCAGTCTGGGGAGCTCCTACGAGCAGTACTTC	CAASLGSSYEQYF
14	TRBV7-2	TRBJ1-6	.	.	TGTGCCAGCAGCCTTAACCTAGTGAATTCACCCCTCCACTTT	CASSLNLVNSPLHF
15	TRBV5-1	TRBJ1-2	once	TRBD1	TGCGCCAGCAGCTTGGAGGGGACAGGGGTTCGAGGCTACACCTTC	CASSLEGTGVRGYTF
13	TRBV6-5	TRBJ2-7	.	.	TGTGCCAGCAGTCTTGGCAATACCTACGAGCAGTACTTC	CASSLGNTYEQYF
18	TRBV19	TRBJ2-7	once	.	TGTGCCAGTAGTAAGAGCGGAGGAGGACCACTCTTACGAGGCAAGCAGTACTTC	CASSKSGGGPLLRGKQYF
14	TRBV28	TRBJ1-5	.	TRBD1	TGTGCCAGCAGTTTATCGAGGGGGCGGCAGCCCCAGCATTTT	CASSLSRGRQPQHF
16	TRBV19	TRBJ2-5	.	TRBD2	TGTGCCAGTAGGAGAACGCGGGGGGGCTCCCAAGAGACCCAGTACTTC	CASRRTRGGSQETQYF
14	TRBV2	TRBJ2-7	once	.	TGTGCCAGCCTCCCGACTAGGAACCCCTACGAGCAGTACTTC	CASLPTRNPYEQYF
15	TRBV5-1	TRBJ1-5	.	.	TGCGCCAGCAGCTTAGTGGCAGGGGGCAATCAGCCCCAGCATTTT	CASSLVAGGNQPQHF
15	TRBV7-7	TRBJ2-1	once	TRBD2	TGTGCCAGCAGCTTAGGGTTCTCAGCGGGGGATGAGCAGTTCTTC	CASSLGFSAGDEQFF
14	TRBV20-1	TRBJ2-3	.	TRBD2	TGCAGTGCTAGTTGGCGGGAGTATAAAGATACGCAGTATTTT	CSASWREYKDTQYF
14	TRBV3-1/TRBV3-2	TRBJ2-7	.	TRBD2	TGTGCCAGCGTCAAGGCTAGCGGGACCCACGAGCAGTACTTC	CASVKASGTHEQYF
16	TRBV3-1/TRBV3-2	TRBJ2-5	.	.	TGTGCCAGCAGCCAAGTAGCAGGGGTTGTTCAAGAGACCCAGTACTTC	CASSQVAGVVQETQYF
15	TRBV7-3	TRBJ1-1	.	.	TGTGCCAGCAGCCGGGGTGGGTCGGGTTGGACTGAAGCTTTCTTT	CASSRGGSGWTEAFF
16	TRBV27	TRBJ2-3	.	.	TGTGCCAGCAGTTTAGGCAGGGGCCCTTTGATGGATACGCAGTATTTT	CASSLGRGPLMDTQYF
16	TRBV5-6	TRBJ2-4	.	TRBD2	TGTGCCAGCACCCTCGGGACTAGCGGGAGGAAAAACATTCAGTACTTC	CASTLGTSGRKNIQYF
14	TRBV19	TRBJ1-2	few	.	TGTGCCAGTACCCACGGACACCTTAACTATGGCTACACCTTC	CASTHGHLNYGYTF
13	TRBV18	TRBJ1-1	.	.	TGTGCCAGCTCCCGTGAGGGAGGCACTGAAGCTTTCTTT	CASSREGGTEAFF
16	TRBV15	TRBJ1-5	.	.	TGTGCCACCAGCAGAGATCGGAGGACCTCTGGGCAGCCCCAGCATTTT	CATSRDRRTSGQPQHF
13	TRBV7-2	TRBJ1-1	.	.	TGTGCCAGCAGCTCCCAGACAGGTACTGAAGCTTTCTTT	CASSSQTGTEAFF
17	TRBV5-1	TRBJ2-2	.	.	TGCGCCAGCAGCTTGGGTCTCCTAGCTAGGAACGCCGGGGAGCTGTTTTTT	CASSLGLLARNAGELFF
16	TRBV5-8	TRBJ1-1	few	.	TGTGCCAGCAGCTGGGACTCCTCGAGGGTTAACACTGAAGCTTTCTTT	CASSWDSSRVNTEAFF
13	TRBV6-5	TRBJ2-1	.	TRBD1	TGTGCCAGCAGAAGGGACAGGGTCAATGAGCAGTTCTTC	CASRRDRVNEQFF